This T cell receptor (beta chain) appears in the sequencing data of a study of T cell responses to AZD1222 COVID-19 vaccine. Study results and caveats: Clonal diversity was possibly underestimated, and the donors were mostly white British, with more females. Spike was spanned by vaccine-associated CD4 TCRs, which were dominant at 160-218 and 743-854. There were repertoire samples only from the period after the peak T cell response.

The protocol was immunoSEQ multiplex PCR, while the TCRdb copy is restricted to in-frame clones and leaves out a portion. Of about 130,000 clones detected, about 93% appear once; the ten largest clones hold roughly 6.6%. The V gene lost 1 base and the J gene lost 6 bases, with 9 bases spanning the gap. Germline V gene lookup returns CDR1 SGHRS and CDR2 YFSETQ. The CDR3 runs 13 residues. In the case of this clone: Antigen: not known.

The source was peripheral blood, collected on day 0 of AZD1222 vaccination. The rearrangement links TRBV5-1 to TRBJ2-3; D is undetermined. This receptor was obtained from an adult in good health. This chain's CDR3 is CASSLMLGDTQYF. The CDR3 nucleotides are TGCGCCAGCAGCTTGATGCTGGGTGATACGCAGTATTTT.